Below are 24 T cell receptor beta chains sequenced from a single sample in a study of shared clonotypes between healthy human individuals. Repertoires were generated with immunoSEQ multiplex PCR, while TCRdb's copy carries only in-frame clones and drops some. The sample has 550,000 to 800,000 clones, around 74% seen once; the top ten hold around 1.6%. The source material was memory CD4+ T cells sorted from blood. Noted subset: CD45RA-negative fraction. The source of these receptors is a woman aged 25 to 39 in good health.

V is TRBV2 and J is TRBJ2-1; TRBD2 agrees at 14 bases. The germline V gene has CDR1 SNHLY and CDR2 FYNNEI. V lost 7 bases and J lost 7; bases outside the gene matches: 6. The CDR3 extends over 15 amino acids. The CDR3 loop is CASTGLAGGLNEQFF. The CDR3 nucleotides are TGTGCCAGCACCGGACTAGCGGGAGGACTTAATGAGCAGTTCTTC.

The chain is built from TRBV7-9 and TRBJ2-1; possibly TRBD2 for D (5 bases). The CDR3 extends over 16 amino acids. Germline V gene data show CDR1 as SEHNR and CDR2 as FQNEAQ (reference sequence). Trimming took off 5 bases at V and 6 bases at J, with 20 bases between the two ends. DNA of the CDR3: TGTGCCAGCAGCCCTCGGGGTGGGTCTGAGGTCAATGAGCAGTTCTTC. Protein: CASSPRGGSEVNEQFF.

This clone occurred a few times. This chain joins TRBV10-2 and TRBJ2-3, with 9 bases identical to TRBD1. This CDR3 contains 14 residues. The germline CDR1 and CDR2 sequences are WSHSY and SAAADI. V lost 6 bases and J lost 1; bases outside the gene matches: 2. The CDR3 sequence is CASRDRGGTDTQYF. CDR3 in DNA: TGCGCCAGCAGGGACAGGGGAGGCACAGATACGCAGTATTTT.

This clone was recorded only once. This sequence joins TRBV25-1 and TRBJ1-2; 9 positions agree with TRBD1. With V trimmed by 4 bases and J by 4 bases, 7 bases remained unmatched. Germline-derived CDR1 and CDR2 are MGHDK and SYGVNS. The CDR3 is 15 residues long. CDR3 in DNA: TGTGCCAGCAGTGCCACAGGGGGCGAGGGCTATGGCTACACCTTC. Residues: CASSATGGEGYGYTF.

J is TRBJ2-2 and V is TRBV6-1; D is ambiguous. The germline gives CDR1 MNHNS, CDR2 SASEGT. This CDR3 spans 13 amino acids. V was shortened by 2 bases and J by 5 bases, with 6 bases between the two germline ends. CDR3 DNA: TGTGCCAGCAGTGAACAGCCTACCGGGGAGCTGTTTTTT. Protein: CASSEQPTGELFF.

Of note for this clone: With a much larger clone just one base away, this may be a read error. The V and J genes are TRBV5-4 and TRBJ2-6; D unresolved. The CDR3 runs to 14 residues. From germline, CDR1 is SGHNT and CDR2 YYREEE (reference sequence). With 1 base removed from V and 1 base from J, the gap between germline ends came to 3 bases. CDR3 DNA: TGTGCCAGCAGCTTGTTTTCTGGGGCCAACGTCCTGACTTTC. It is translated as CASSLFSGANVLTF.

The CDR3 nucleotides read TGCGCCAGCAGCTTTCAGGGGGCGGTTGCTGAAAAACTGTTTTTT. Translated: CASSFQGAVAEKLFF. This rearrangement joins TRBV5-1 to TRBJ1-4; TRBD1 agrees at 8 bases. The CDR3 spans 15 residues. Trimming at V came to 2 bases and at J to 7 bases, leaving 7 bases not matched to a gene. CDR1 SGHRS and CDR2 YFSETQ come from the germline V gene.

The chain recombines TRBV1 with TRBJ2-7; the D call of TRBD2 is as the table states it, not checked on the DNA. TRBV1 is a known pseudogene. The CDR3 length is 16 residues. The CDR3 DNA follows: TGCACCAGCAGCCAAGTACTAGCGGGAAGTTTCTACGAGCAGTACTTC. This sequence encodes CTSSQVLAGSFYEQYF.

The table lists this clone with a few counts. The chain uses TRBV7-2 and TRBJ2-7, with 9 nucleotides matching TRBD2. Per germline, CDR1 SGHTA and CDR2 FQGNSA. V was clipped by 4 bases and J by 0 bases; unmatched bases: 10. This CDR3 is 17 amino acids long. The CDR3 sequence is CASSSPLGSGSSYEQYF. CDR3 sequence (DNA): TGTGCCAGCAGCTCTCCCCTTGGTAGCGGGAGCTCCTACGAGCAGTACTTC.

This CDR3 is CASRRQGLWNTEAFF. The CDR3 DNA follows: TGTGCCAGCAGGAGACAGGGGCTTTGGAACACTGAAGCTTTCTTT. The rearrangement links TRBV27 to TRBJ1-1; 8 nucleotides line up with TRBD1. The ends lost 6 bases at V and 1 base at J; junction bases unmatched: 7. The CDR3 is 15 residues long. Germline V gene lookup returns CDR1 MNHEY and CDR2 SMNVEV (reference sequence).

The chain uses TRBV14 and TRBJ2-2; the D is unclear. This CDR3 spans 13 amino acids. V was clipped by 3 bases and J by 9 bases, with 11 bases between them. Per the germline V gene, CDR1 is SGHDN and CDR2 is FVKESK. CDR3 in amino acids: CASSQARTRELFF. Here the CDR3 DNA reads TGTGCCAGCAGCCAGGCGAGGACCCGGGAGCTGTTTTTT. Looking up the rest from reference TRBV14 and TRBJ2-2 gives the full variable domain: EAGVTQFPSHSVIEKGQTVTLRCDPISGHDNLYWYRRVMGKEIKFLLHFVKESKQDESGMPNNRFLAERTGGTYSTLKVQPAELEDSGVYFCASSQARTRELFFGEGSRLTVL.

This clone turned up a few times. In DNA, the CDR3 is TGCGCCAGCAGCTTGAGTACAGACGGCATTCAGTACTTC. Protein product: CASSLSTDGIQYF. The rearrangement links TRBV5-1 to TRBJ2-4, with D unresolved. Looked up from germline, CDR1 is SGHRS and CDR2 is YFSETQ. Trimming took off 1 base at V and 9 bases at J, with 11 bases between the two ends. This CDR3 has 13 residues.

The genes are TRBV19 and TRBJ2-1; D may be TRBD1 (5 bases). Germline V lookup: CDR1 LNHDA, CDR2 SQIVND (reference sequence). V was clipped by 4 bases and J by 7 bases, with 20 bases between them. The CDR3 loop spans 16 amino acids. The chain's CDR3 is CASSTNGDREDNEQFF. CDR3 DNA sequence: TGTGCCAGTAGTACCAACGGCGACAGAGAGGATAATGAGCAGTTCTTC.

Comments on this clone: A single base separates this from a much larger clone, so it may be a read error. V gene TRBV25-1 combines with J gene TRBJ2-3, with 9 nucleotides matching TRBD2. Germline lookup yields CDR1 MGHDK and CDR2 SYGVNS. V was pared by 4 bases and J by 1 base, with 0 bases of the junction left unmatched. The CDR3 has 14 residues. CDR3 amino acids: CASSGTSGTDTQYF. The DNA of the CDR3 is TGTGCCAGCAGTGGGACTAGCGGCACAGATACGCAGTATTTT. The full variable domain, completed using reference TRBV25-1 and TRBJ2-3, is EADIYQTPRYLVIGTGKKITLECSQTMGHDKMYWYQQDPGMELHLIHYSYGVNSTEKGDLSSESTVSRIRTEHFPLTLESARPSHTSQYLCASSGTSGTDTQYFGPGTRLTVL.

This clone has only one observation. Distinct nucleotide sequences in the sample also encode this CDR3. The CDR3 sequence is CASSLVGSSYEQYF. CDR3 DNA: TGCGCCAGCAGCTTGGTAGGCAGTTCCTACGAGCAGTACTTC. The chain employs TRBV5-1 and TRBJ2-7, with no clear D. The CDR3 length is 14 residues. Per the germline V gene, CDR1 is SGHRS and CDR2 is YFSETQ. Trimming shortened V by 0 bases and J by 1 base, and 8 bases separated the two germline ends.

The rearrangement links TRBV30 to TRBJ2-1; maybe TRBD2 (5 bases). V lost 4 bases to trimming and J lost 5 bases, with 15 bases between them. The CDR3 runs to 14 residues. Germline V CDR1 and CDR2: GTSNPN, SVGIG (reference sequence). CDR3 sequence reads: CAWNLADYHNEQFF. CDR3 in DNA: TGTGCCTGGAATCTAGCAGACTACCACAATGAGCAGTTCTTC.

The gene calls are TRBV6-4 and TRBJ2-6; 9 nucleotides agree with TRBD1. Unmatched junction bases numbered 5, after V lost 6 bases and J lost 2 bases. The CDR3 spans 16 residues. The germline gives CDR1 MRHNA, CDR2 SNTAGT. In DNA form, the CDR3 reads TGTGCCAGCAGCCAAACAGGGGGCACTGGGGCCAACGTCCTGACTTTC. This encodes CASSQTGGTGANVLTF.

The chain is built from TRBV5-1 and TRBJ1-2; no clear D. CDR1 and CDR2 from the germline V gene are SGHRS and YFSETQ. V lost 0 bases and J lost 0, with 12 bases in between. CDR3 size: 16 residues. The CDR3 DNA follows: TGCGCCAGCAGCTTGGATGGAGGGATTTCTAACTATGGCTACACCTTC. This sequence encodes CASSLDGGISNYGYTF. Together with reference TRBV5-1 and TRBJ1-2, the CDR3 gives the full variable domain: KAGVTQTPRYLIKTRGQQVTLSCSPISGHRSVSWYQQTPGQGLQFLFEYFSETQRNKGNFPGRFSGRQFSNSRSEMNVSTLELGDSALYLCASSLDGGISNYGYTFGSGTRLTVV.

This clone appeared a single time. This chain links TRBV19 with TRBJ2-5; D gene ambiguous. Germline V gives CDR1 LNHDA, CDR2 SQIVND (reference sequence). This CDR3 has 11 amino acids. The ends were cut back, 4 bases at V and 2 bases at J, with 2 bases in the middle. CDR3 in DNA: TGTGCCAGTAGTAGGCAAGAGACCCAGTACTTC. It is translated as CASSRQETQYF.

The chain combines TRBV7-9 with TRBJ2-1; 10 bases line up with TRBD1. Per germline, CDR1 SEHNR and CDR2 FQNEAQ (reference sequence). The V segment lost 4 bases and the J segment 8 bases; nucleotides outside the gene matches: 17. The CDR3 spans 18 residues. CDR3 region: CASSYRTGGGAGDHEQFF. The DNA of the CDR3 is TGTGCCAGCAGCTACCGGACAGGGGGTGGGGCCGGTGATCATGAGCAGTTCTTC.

V is TRBV11-2 and J is TRBJ2-1; TRBD2 agrees at 13 bases. Trimming at V came to 5 bases and at J to 6 bases, leaving 10 bases not matched to a gene. CDR3 length: 17 amino acids. CDR1 is SGHAT and CDR2 is FQNNGV in the germline V gene. CDR3 sequence reads: CASSPRSTSGRRNEQFF. The CDR3 coding sequence is TGTGCCAGCAGCCCGCGCTCGACTAGCGGGAGGCGCAATGAGCAGTTCTTC.

This rearrangement joins TRBV7-9 to TRBJ2-7, with 10 bases aligning to TRBD1. The CDR3 has 16 amino acids. CDR1 is SEHNR and CDR2 is FQNEAQ in the germline V gene (reference sequence). With V trimmed by 3 bases and J by 3 bases, 8 bases remained unmatched. CDR3 DNA sequence: TGTGCCAGCAGCTTTACAACGGGACAGGGGTTCTACGAGCAGTACTTC. It translates to CASSFTTGQGFYEQYF.

This clone was picked up a small number of times. Different DNA sequences within this sample yield the same CDR3. This sequence joins TRBV7-9 and TRBJ2-2; tentative D call: TRBD1 (5 bases). Trimming shortened V by 1 base and J by 4 bases, and 10 bases separated the two germline ends. Germline loops: CDR1 SEHNR, CDR2 FQNEAQ (reference sequence). This CDR3 has 15 residues. CDR3 in amino acids: CASSLGQGSTGELFF. The CDR3 DNA follows: TGTGCCAGCAGCTTAGGCCAGGGTAGCACCGGGGAGCTGTTTTTT.

This chain joins TRBV23-1 and TRBJ2-7; D may be TRBD1 (8 bases). TRBV23-1 is marked as an open reading frame, function uncertain. This CDR3 is 17 amino acids long. The V gene lost 4 bases and the J gene lost 0 bases, with 19 bases spanning the gap. CDR3 sequence: CASSPRSTGEGSYEQYF. CDR3 sequence (DNA): TGCGCCAGCAGTCCCAGGTCGACAGGGGAGGGCTCCTACGAGCAGTACTTC.